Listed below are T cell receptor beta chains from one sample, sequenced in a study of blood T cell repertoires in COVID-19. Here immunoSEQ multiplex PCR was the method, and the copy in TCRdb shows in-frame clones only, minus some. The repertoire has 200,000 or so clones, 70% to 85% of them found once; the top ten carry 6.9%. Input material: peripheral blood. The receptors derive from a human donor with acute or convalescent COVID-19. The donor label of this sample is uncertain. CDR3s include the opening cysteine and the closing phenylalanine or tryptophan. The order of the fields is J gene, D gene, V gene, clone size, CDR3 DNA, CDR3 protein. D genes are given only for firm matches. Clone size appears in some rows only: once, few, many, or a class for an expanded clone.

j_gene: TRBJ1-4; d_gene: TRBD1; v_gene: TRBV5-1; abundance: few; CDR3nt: TGCGCCAGCAGCGGACAGGGGGCGAGTGAAAAACTGTTTTTT; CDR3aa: CASSGQGASEKLFF
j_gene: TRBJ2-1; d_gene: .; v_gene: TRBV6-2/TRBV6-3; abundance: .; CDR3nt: TGTGCCAGCAGTTCCGGACACCTTCGAGAGCAGTTCTTC; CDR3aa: CASSSGHLREQFF
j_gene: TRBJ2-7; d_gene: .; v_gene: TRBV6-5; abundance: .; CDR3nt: TGTGCCAGCATCGCTGGGGAGTCCTACGAGCAGTACTTC; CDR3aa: CASIAGESYEQYF
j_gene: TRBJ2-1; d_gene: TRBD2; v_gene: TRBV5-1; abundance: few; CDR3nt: TGCGCCAGCAGCTTAGGGACTAGCGAAGGAGGGGAGCAGTTCTTC; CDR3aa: CASSLGTSEGGEQFF
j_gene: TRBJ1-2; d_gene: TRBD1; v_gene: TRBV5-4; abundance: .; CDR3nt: TGTGCCAGCAGCTTGGGCCGGGACAGCAAAAACTATGGCTACACCTTC; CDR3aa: CASSLGRDSKNYGYTF
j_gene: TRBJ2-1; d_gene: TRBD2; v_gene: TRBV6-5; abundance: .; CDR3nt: TGTGCCAGCGGAAGCGGGAGTTCCTACAATGAGCAGTTCTTC; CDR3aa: CASGSGSSYNEQFF
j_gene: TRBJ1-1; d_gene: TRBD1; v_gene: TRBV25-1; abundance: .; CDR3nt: TGTGCCAGCAGTGAATTGTTGGGACAGGGGGGATCGGGCACTGAAGCTTTCTTT; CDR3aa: CASSELLGQGGSGTEAFF
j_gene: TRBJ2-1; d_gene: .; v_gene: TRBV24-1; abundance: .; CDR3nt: TGTGCCACCGGACCGGGATATAACAATGAGCAGTTCTTC; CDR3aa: CATGPGYNNEQFF
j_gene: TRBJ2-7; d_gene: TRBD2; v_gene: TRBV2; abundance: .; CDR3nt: TGTGCCAGCAGTGGTCGATTGCGGGAGGGGAGGGGCGAGCAGTACTTC; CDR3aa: CASSGRLREGRGEQYF
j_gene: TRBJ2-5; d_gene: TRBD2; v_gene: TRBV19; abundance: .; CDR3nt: TGTGCCAGTAGTCCCGGTGCGGGCGGGGGAGGGGAGACCCAGTACTTC; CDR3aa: CASSPGAGGGGETQYF
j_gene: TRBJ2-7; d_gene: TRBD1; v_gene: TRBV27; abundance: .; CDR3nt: TGTGCCAGCAGTTTTGACATCCGGGCGGGACAGGGGGTAGATGAGCAGTACTTC; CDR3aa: CASSFDIRAGQGVDEQYF
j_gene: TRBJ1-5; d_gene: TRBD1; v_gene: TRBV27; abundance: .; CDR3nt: TGTGCCAGCAGTTTTCGACAGGGGCGAAATCAGCCCCAGCATTTT; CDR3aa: CASSFRQGRNQPQHF
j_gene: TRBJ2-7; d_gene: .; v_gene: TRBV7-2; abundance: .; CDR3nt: TGTGCCAGCAGCTTATATGGTGGCGGGGAGCAGTACTTC; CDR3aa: CASSLYGGGEQYF
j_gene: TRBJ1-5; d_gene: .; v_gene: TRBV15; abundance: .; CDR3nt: TGTGCCACCAGCAGAGATGCGGACCGGGGAGGTCAGCCCCAGCATTTT; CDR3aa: CATSRDADRGGQPQHF
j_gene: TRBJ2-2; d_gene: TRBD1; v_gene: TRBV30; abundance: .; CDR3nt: TGTGCCTGGAGTGTCACAGGGGGCGTGAACACCGGGGAGCTGTTTTTT; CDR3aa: CAWSVTGGVNTGELFF
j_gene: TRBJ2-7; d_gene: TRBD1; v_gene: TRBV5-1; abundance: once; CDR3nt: TGCGCCAGCAGCTTGCCCGGACAGGGGAGCGAGCAGTACTTC; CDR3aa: CASSLPGQGSEQYF
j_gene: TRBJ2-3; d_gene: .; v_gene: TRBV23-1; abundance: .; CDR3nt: TGCGCCAGCAGTCAACGAGGACAGACCCGGGCAACAGATACGCAGTATTTT; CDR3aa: CASSQRGQTRATDTQYF
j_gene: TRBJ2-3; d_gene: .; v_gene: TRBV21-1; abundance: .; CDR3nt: TGTGCCAGCAGCAAAGCGGGCAGCGGGTTGGGGGTTACGCAGTATTTT; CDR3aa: CASSKAGSGLGVTQYF
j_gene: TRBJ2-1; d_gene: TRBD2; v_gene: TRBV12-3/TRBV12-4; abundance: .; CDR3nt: TGTGCCAGCAGTCTGTCGACTAGCGGGACCCAGTTCTTC; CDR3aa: CASSLSTSGTQFF
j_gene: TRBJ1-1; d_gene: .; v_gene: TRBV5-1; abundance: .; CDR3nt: TGCGCCAGCAGCTTGGGGCGGGTCCCTGAAGCTTTCTTT; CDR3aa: CASSLGRVPEAFF
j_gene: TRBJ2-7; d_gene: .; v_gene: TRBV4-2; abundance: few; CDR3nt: TGTGCCAGCAGCCAAGAGGACACCGGATTGTTGTACTTC; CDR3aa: CASSQEDTGLLYF
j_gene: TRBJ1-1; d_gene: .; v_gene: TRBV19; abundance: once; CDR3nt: TGTGCCAGCGGGGGTGGGTCCACTGAAGCTTTCTTT; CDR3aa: CASGGGSTEAFF
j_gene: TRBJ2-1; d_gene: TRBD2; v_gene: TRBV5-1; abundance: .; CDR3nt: TGCGCCAGCAGCCCAAGGACTAGAACTGAGCAGTTCTTC; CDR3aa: CASSPRTRTEQFF
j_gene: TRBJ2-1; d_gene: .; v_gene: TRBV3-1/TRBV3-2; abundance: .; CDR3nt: TGTGCCAGCAGCCTGTACTACAATGAGCAGTTCTTC; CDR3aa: CASSLYYNEQFF
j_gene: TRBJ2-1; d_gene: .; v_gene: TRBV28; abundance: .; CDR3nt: TGTGCCAGCAGTTTAGCGGCAGAACTGTACAATGAGCAGTTCTTC; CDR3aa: CASSLAAELYNEQFF
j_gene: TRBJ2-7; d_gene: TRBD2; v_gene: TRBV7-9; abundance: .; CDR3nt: TGTGCCAGCAGCTTAGGCGGGAGCGGCTACGAGCAGTACTTC; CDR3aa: CASSLGGSGYEQYF
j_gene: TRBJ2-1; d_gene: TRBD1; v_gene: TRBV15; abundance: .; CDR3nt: TGTGCCACCAGCTCCCGGACAGGGCAGAACTGGAATGAGCAGTTCTTC; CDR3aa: CATSSRTGQNWNEQFF
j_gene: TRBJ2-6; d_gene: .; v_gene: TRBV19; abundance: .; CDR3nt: TGTGCCAGTGGGCTGTCTGGGGCCAACGTCCTGACTTTC; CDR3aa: CASGLSGANVLTF
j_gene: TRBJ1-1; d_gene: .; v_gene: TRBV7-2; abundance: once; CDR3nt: TGTGCCAGCAGCTTAGTTCCCTCTATGAACACTGAAGCTTTCTTT; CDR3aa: CASSLVPSMNTEAFF
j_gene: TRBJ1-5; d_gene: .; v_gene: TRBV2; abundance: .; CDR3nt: TGTGCCAGCAGTCAGAACAATCAGCCCCAGCATTTT; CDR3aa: CASSQNNQPQHF
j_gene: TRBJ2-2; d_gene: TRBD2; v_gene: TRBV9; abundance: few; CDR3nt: TGTGCCAGCAGCCCTTCCCGGGGACTACTAAACACCGGGGAGCTGTTTTTT; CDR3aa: CASSPSRGLLNTGELFF
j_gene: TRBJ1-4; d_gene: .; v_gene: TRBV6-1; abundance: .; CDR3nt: TGTGCCAGCAGTGAATTTCAGGGTGGATCAAAACTGTTTTTT; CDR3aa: CASSEFQGGSKLFF
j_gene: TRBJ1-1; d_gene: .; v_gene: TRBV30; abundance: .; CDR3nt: TGTGCCTGGAACAAAGACCAAAAGGAGGAAGCTTTCTTT; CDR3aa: CAWNKDQKEEAFF
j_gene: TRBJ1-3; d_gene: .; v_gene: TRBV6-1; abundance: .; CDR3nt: TGTGCCAGCAGTGAGTGGAGCTCTGGAAACACCATATATTTT; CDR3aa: CASSEWSSGNTIYF
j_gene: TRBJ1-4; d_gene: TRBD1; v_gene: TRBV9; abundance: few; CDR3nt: TGTGCCAGCAGCGTAGCTACGGGCAGGGGGTCGACTAATGAAAAACTGTTTTTT; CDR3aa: CASSVATGRGSTNEKLFF
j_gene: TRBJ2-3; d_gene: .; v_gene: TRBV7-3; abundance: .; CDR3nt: TGTGCCAGCAGCCCAGTTCGACTAGGGACAGATACGCAGTATTTT; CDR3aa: CASSPVRLGTDTQYF
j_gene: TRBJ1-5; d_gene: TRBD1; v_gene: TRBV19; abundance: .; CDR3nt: TGTGCCACCGAGGGGGCGAGCAATCAGCCCCAGCATTTT; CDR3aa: CATEGASNQPQHF
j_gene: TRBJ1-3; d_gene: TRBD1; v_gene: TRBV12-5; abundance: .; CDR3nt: TGTGCTAGTGGTTCTGAGGGGGGGACAGGGGTGCCAGGAGCGGGGAACACCATATATTTT; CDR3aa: CASGSEGGTGVPGAGNTIYF
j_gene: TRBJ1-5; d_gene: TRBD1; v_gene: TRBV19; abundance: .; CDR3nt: TGTGCCAGTAAGGGACAGGGGCCCTATAGCAATCAGCCCCAGCATTTT; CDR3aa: CASKGQGPYSNQPQHF
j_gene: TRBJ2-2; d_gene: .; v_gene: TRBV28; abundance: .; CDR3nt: TGTGCCAGCAGGGGGCGGCTCACCGGGGAGCTGTTTTTT; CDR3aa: CASRGRLTGELFF
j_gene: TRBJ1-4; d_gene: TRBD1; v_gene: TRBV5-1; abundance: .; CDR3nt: TGCGCCAGCAGCTCCACCGGGACAGGGAATGAAAAACTGTTTTTT; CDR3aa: CASSSTGTGNEKLFF
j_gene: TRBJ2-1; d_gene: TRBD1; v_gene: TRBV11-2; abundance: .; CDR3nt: TGTGCCACCGGACAGGGGGTTTGGGATGAGCAGTTCTTC; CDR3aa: CATGQGVWDEQFF
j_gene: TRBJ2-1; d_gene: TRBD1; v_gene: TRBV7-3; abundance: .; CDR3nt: TGTGCCAGCAGCTCCGTACAGGGGACGTTCTACAATGAGCAGTTCTTC; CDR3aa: CASSSVQGTFYNEQFF
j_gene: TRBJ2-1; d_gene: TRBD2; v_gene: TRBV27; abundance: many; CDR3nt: TGTGCCAGCAGCCCGTTTAGCGGGAGGGCTCCTGAGCAGTTCTTC; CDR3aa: CASSPFSGRAPEQFF
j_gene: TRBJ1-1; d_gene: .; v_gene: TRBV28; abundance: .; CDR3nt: TGTGCCAGCAGTTCCTACGGGGGGGACACTGAAGCTTTCTTT; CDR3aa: CASSSYGGDTEAFF
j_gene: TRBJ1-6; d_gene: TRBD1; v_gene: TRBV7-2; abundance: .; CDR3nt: TGTGCCAGCAGCTTAGGACAGGGTAGGTCCCTCCACTTT; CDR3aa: CASSLGQGRSLHF
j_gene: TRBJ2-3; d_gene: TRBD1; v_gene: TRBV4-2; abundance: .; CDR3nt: TGTGCCAGCAGCCAGGTTGGGGGACAGGGTAGCACAGATACGCAGTATTTT; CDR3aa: CASSQVGGQGSTDTQYF
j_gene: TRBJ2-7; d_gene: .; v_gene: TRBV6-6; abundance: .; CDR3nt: TGTGCCGCGGGTAGTAACGAGCAGTACTTC; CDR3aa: CAAGSNEQYF
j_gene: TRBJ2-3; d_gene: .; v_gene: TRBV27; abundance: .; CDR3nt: TGTGCCAGCAGTTCTCCGGGAGCCCCATCAGATACGCAGTATTTT; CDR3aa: CASSSPGAPSDTQYF
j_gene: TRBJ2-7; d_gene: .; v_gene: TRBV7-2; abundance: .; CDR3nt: TGTGCCAGCAGCTTAGTGGGGCAGACAGTAGAGTCGTACTTC; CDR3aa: CASSLVGQTVESYF
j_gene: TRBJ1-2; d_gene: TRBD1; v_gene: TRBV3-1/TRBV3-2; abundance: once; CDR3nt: TGTGCCAGCAGCCATGGGACAGGGCCGTACTATGGCTACACCTTC; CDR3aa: CASSHGTGPYYGYTF